Following are 16 T cell receptor beta chains from one sample sequenced in a study of breast tumors, draining lymph nodes, adjacent tissues. Samples came from axillary lymph nodes draining the breast cancer. TCRdb recomputed calls from the multiplex PCR reads with MiXCR, one row per CDR3 protein. The sample records about 200,000 distinct CDR3 sequences, 30% to 40% being singletons. Sequencing used axillary lymph node tissue. The receptor source for this set is a female donor with breast cancer. Some clones in this sample may be carry-over from other donors' samples.

This clonotype was observed many times. The rearrangement links TRBV28 to TRBJ2-3, with D possibly being TRBD2 (6 bases). The germline gives CDR1 MDHEN, CDR2 SYDVKM. Trimming cost V 5 bases and J 7 bases, with 16 bases left between them. The CDR3 consists of 14 residues. CDR3 residues: CASSLRDFPNTQYF. DNA for the CDR3: TGTGCCAGCAGTCTCCGGGACTTCCCAAATACGCAGTATTTT.

Many counts were recorded for this clonotype. The chain uses TRBV6-5 and TRBJ2-5; D is possibly TRBD1 (7 bases). The CDR3 consists of 14 residues. Germline lookup yields CDR1 MNHEY and CDR2 SVGAGI. Trimming removed 6 bases from V and 6 bases from J, with 17 bases in between. The chain's CDR3 is CASSDGGTVKTQYF. The CDR3 DNA is TGTGCCAGCAGCGATGGGGGGACAGTTAAGACCCAGTACTTC.

This clonotype was seen at least ten times. The chain uses TRBV9 and TRBJ1-2; D perhaps matches TRBD1 (5 bases). The ends were cut back, 0 bases at V and 6 bases at J, with 9 bases in the middle. Germline CDR1 reads SGDLS; CDR2 reads YYNGEE. The CDR3 is 13 residues long. CDR3 bases: TGTGCCAGCAGCGTAGATGGGGGGGATGGCTACACCTTC. Translating gives CASSVDGGDGYTF.

Remarks on this clonotype: This may be a read error: a much more frequent sequence differs by one nucleotide. The rearrangement joins TRBV7-9 to TRBJ2-1; D uncertain. Germline V lookup: CDR1 SEHNR, CDR2 FQNEAQ (reference sequence). This CDR3 has 14 amino acids. The CDR3 DNA sequence: TGTGCCAGCAGCCAACTCCTACTCTACGATGAGCAGTTCTTC. It codes for CASSQLLLYDEQFF.

This sequence joins TRBV20-1 and TRBJ2-2; D unclear. Between the trimmed V and J ends, which lost 5 bases and 6 bases, there was a span of 1 base. Germline CDR1 reads DFQATT; CDR2 reads SNEGSKA (reference sequence). The length of the CDR3 is 9 residues. CDR3 in DNA: TGCAGTGCTCCCGGGGAGCTGTTTTTT. This sequence encodes CSAPGELFF.

The CDR3 sequence is CASSYDRGNQPQHF. The CDR3 nucleotides are TGTGCCAGCAGTTACGACAGGGGGAATCAGCCCCAGCATTTT. The gene calls are TRBV2 and TRBJ1-5; 9 positions agree with TRBD1. J was trimmed by 4 bases and V by 5 bases; bases with no gene match: 3. The germline V gene encodes CDR1 SNHLY and CDR2 FYNNEI. The CDR3 has 14 residues.

With regard to this clonotype: A read error may be the cause here, since a much bigger clone is one base away. The V gene is TRBV7-2, the J gene TRBJ1-2, with D unclear. V lost 2 bases and J lost 2, with 3 bases in between. The CDR3 loop spans 12 amino acids. CDR1 is SGHTA and CDR2 is FQGNSA in the germline V gene. CDR3 loop: CASSLCNYGYTF. CDR3 nucleotides: TGTGCCAGCAGCTTATGCAACTATGGCTACACCTTC.

This clonotype was seen at least ten times. The chain uses TRBV7-6 and TRBJ1-6; a weak D match, TRBD1 (5 bases). Germline values: CDR1 SGHVS, CDR2 FNYEAQ. Trimming took 2 bases from V and 8 from J, leaving 10 bases between them. The CDR3 runs 14 residues. CDR3 sequence: CASSLTGYDSPLHF. CDR3 sequence (DNA): TGTGCCAGCAGCTTAACAGGCTACGATTCACCCCTCCACTTT.

CDR3 bases: TGTGCCAGCAGCGAACGCTTTACCGGGGGAGATACGCAGTATTTT. Its translation: CASSERFTGGDTQYF. The chain joins TRBV5-4 to TRBJ2-3; TRBD2 might be the D (6 bases). Germline CDR1 SGHNT, CDR2 YYREEE (reference sequence). The CDR3 contains 15 residues. V shed 4 bases and J shed 5 bases, with 17 bases lying between them.

This clonotype was counted a single time. This chain uses TRBV15 with TRBJ2-2; D call uncertain. Germline V CDR1 and CDR2: LNHNV, YYDKDF (reference sequence). This CDR3 comprises 16 residues. Trimming cost V 0 bases and J 0 bases, with 8 bases left between them. The CDR3 protein is CATSRDSKPNTGELFF. The DNA of the CDR3 is TGTGCCACCAGCAGAGATAGCAAACCGAACACCGGGGAGCTGTTTTTT.

This clonotype was seen repeatedly, ten times or more. A much larger clone differs by one base, so this may be a read error. The genes are TRBV12-3 or TRBV12-4 and TRBJ2-7, with a weak D call TRBD2 (5 bases). The CDR3 loop spans 13 amino acids. The V end was cut by 8 bases, the J end by 2 bases, with 13 bases between. The CDR3 DNA reads as TGTGCCAGCGCCAACGGGGAAGCCTACGAGCAGTACTTC. Translating gives CASANGEAYEQYF.

Comment on this clonotype: This may stem from a read error, because a much larger clone lies one nucleotide away. The V call is TRBV7-9, the J call TRBJ1-2, with TRBD1 matching over 10 bases. Germline CDR1 SEHNR, CDR2 FQNEAQ (reference sequence). There are 15 residues in the CDR3. CDR3 bases: TGTGCCAGCGTGGCAGGGGACAGGGGTAACTATGGCTACCCCTTC. Its translation is CASVAGDRGNYGYPF.

With respect to this clonotype: Since a much larger clone is just one base distant, this may be a read error. The chain links TRBV7-2 to TRBJ2-4, with 7 nucleotides matching TRBD2. Germline V gives CDR1 SGHTA, CDR2 FQGNSA. The V and J ends lost 10 bases and 8 bases, in that order; junction bases with no gene match: 17. The CDR3 contains 15 residues. DNA of the CDR3: TGTGCCATCCAGAGACGAGGGGAGGGGTGGGACATTCAGTACTTC. It encodes CAIQRRGEGWDIQYF.

Details on this clonotype: Just one base apart from a much larger clone, this may be a read error. The V and J genes are TRBV9 and TRBJ2-1; unclear D gene. CDR1 and CDR2 from the germline V gene are SGDLS and YYNGEE. This CDR3 region has 14 residues. The CDR3 DNA sequence: TGTGCCAGCAGCGTAGCTGCCCTTGGGGAACAGCAGTCCTTC. This codes for CASSVAALGEQQSF.

This clonotype was seen ten or more times. This chain connects TRBV12-3 or TRBV12-4 to TRBJ2-1; 12 bases align to TRBD2. V lost 5 bases, J lost 3 bases, and 5 bases stayed unmatched. CDR3 length: 16 amino acids. DNA of the CDR3: TGTGCCAGCAGTCCATCTAGCGGGAGGGGCTACAATGAGCAGTTCTTC. Its protein is CASSPSSGRGYNEQFF.

In its sample, this clonotype was seen many times. The J gene is TRBJ2-7, the V gene TRBV14; D might be TRBD2 (5 bases). The V gene's germline CDR1 is SGHDN and CDR2 FVKESK. The length of the CDR3 is 16 residues. V was trimmed by 4 bases and J by 5 bases, leaving 21 bases between them. CDR3 protein: CASSRRMSMGSDEQYF. The DNA for the CDR3 is TGTGCCAGCAGCCGGAGGATGAGCATGGGGTCTGACGAGCAGTACTTC.